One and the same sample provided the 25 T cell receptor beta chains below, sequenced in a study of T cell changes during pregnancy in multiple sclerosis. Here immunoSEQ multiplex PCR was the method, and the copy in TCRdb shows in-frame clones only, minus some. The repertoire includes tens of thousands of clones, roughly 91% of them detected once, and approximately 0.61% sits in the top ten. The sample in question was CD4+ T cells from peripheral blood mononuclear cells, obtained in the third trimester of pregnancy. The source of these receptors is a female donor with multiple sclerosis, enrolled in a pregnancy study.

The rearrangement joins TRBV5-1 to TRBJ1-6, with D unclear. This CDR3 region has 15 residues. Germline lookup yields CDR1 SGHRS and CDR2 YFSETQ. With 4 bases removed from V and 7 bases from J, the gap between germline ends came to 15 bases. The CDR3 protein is CASSPSVAPNSPLHF. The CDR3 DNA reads TGCGCCAGCAGCCCTTCCGTGGCCCCGAATTCACCCCTCCACTTT.

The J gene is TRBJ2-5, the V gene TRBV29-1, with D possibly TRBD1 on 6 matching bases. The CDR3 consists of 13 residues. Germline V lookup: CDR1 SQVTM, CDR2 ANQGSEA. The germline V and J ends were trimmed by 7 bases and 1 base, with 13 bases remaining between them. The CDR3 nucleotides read TGCAGCGCGGAAACAGGGCCCCAAGAGACCCAGTACTTC. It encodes CSAETGPQETQYF.

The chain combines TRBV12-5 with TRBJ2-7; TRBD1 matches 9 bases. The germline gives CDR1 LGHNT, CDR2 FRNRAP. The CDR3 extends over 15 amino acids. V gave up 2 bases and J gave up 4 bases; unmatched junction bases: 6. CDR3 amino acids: CASGLPSTGGYEQYF. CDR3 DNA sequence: TGTGCTAGTGGTTTGCCCTCGACAGGGGGATACGAGCAGTACTTC.

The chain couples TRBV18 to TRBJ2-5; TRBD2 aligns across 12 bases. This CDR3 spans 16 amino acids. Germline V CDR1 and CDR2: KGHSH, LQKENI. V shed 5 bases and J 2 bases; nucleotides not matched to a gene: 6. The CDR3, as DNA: TGTGCCAGCTCATTTCGGACTAGCGGGAATCAAGAGACCCAGTACTTC. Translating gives CASSFRTSGNQETQYF.

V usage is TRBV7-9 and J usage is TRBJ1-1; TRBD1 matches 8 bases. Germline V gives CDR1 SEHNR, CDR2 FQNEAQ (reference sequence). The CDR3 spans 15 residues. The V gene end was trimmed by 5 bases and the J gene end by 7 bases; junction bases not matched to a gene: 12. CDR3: CASSPTGQVNDEAFF. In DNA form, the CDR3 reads TGTGCCAGCAGCCCGACGGGACAGGTCAACGATGAAGCTTTCTTT.

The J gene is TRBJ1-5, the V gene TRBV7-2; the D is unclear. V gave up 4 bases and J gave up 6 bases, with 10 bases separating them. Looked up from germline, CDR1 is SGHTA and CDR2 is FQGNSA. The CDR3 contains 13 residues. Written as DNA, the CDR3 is TGTGCCAGCAGCTCCGAGCCAAGTCAGCCCCAGCATTTT. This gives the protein CASSSEPSQPQHF.

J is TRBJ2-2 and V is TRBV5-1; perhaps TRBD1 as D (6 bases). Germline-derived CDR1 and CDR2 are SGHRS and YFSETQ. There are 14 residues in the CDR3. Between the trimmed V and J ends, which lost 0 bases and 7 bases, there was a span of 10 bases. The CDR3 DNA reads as TGCGCCAGCAGCTTGGCTGAGGGGGTCGGGGAGCTGTTTTTT. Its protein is CASSLAEGVGELFF.

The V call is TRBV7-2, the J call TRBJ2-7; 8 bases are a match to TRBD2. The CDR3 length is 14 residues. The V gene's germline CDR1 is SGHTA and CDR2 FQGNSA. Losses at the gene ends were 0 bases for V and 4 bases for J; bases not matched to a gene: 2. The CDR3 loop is CASSLAGGGYEQYF. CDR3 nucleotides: TGTGCCAGCAGCTTAGCCGGGGGGGGGTACGAGCAGTACTTC.

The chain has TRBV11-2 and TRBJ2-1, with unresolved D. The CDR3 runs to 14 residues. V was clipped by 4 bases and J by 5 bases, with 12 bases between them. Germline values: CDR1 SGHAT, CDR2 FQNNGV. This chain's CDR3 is CASSSLQANNEQFF. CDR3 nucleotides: TGTGCCAGCAGCTCCCTCCAGGCCAACAATGAGCAGTTCTTC. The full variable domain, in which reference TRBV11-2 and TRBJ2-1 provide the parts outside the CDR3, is EAGVAQSPRYKIIEKRQSVAFWCNPISGHATLYWYQQILGQGPKLLIQFQNNGVVDDSQLPKDRFSAERLKGVDSTLKIQPAKLEDSAVYLCASSSLQANNEQFFGPGTRLTVL.

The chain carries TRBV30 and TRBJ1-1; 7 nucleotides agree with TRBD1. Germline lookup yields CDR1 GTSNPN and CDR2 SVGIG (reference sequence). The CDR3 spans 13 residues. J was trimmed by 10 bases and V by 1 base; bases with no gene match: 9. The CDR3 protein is CAWSGATGVGAFF. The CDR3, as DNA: TGTGCCTGGAGTGGGGCCACAGGGGTAGGAGCTTTCTTT.

CDR3 residues: CASSPLAGAQMEQFF. CDR3 coding DNA: TGTGCCAGCAGCCCCCTAGCGGGGGCCCAGATGGAGCAGTTCTTC. The genes are TRBV11-3 and TRBJ2-1, with 10 nucleotides matching TRBD2. This CDR3 comprises 15 residues. From germline, CDR1 is SGHNT and CDR2 YENEEA. J lost 10 bases, V lost 5 bases, and 11 bases had no gene match.

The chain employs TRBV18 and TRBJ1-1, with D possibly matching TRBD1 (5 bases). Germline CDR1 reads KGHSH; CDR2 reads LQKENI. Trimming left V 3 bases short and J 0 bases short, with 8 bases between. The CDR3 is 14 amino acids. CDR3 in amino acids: CASSPGLLNTEAFF. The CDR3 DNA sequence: TGTGCCAGCTCACCGGGACTCTTGAACACTGAAGCTTTCTTT.

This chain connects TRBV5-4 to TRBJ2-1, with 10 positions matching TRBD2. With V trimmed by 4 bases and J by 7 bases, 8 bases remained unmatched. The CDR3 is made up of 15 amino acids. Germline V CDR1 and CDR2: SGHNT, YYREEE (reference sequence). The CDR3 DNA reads TGTGCCAGCAGCCCCCGGACAGCGGGGGGGAATGAGCAGTTCTTC. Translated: CASSPRTAGGNEQFF.

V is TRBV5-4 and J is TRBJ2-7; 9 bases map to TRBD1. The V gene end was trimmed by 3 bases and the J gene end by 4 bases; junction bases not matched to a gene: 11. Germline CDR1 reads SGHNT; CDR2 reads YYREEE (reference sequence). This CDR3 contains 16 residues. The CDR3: CASSSMGQGKPYEQYF. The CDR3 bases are TGTGCCAGCAGCTCAATGGGACAGGGAAAGCCGTACGAGCAGTACTTC.

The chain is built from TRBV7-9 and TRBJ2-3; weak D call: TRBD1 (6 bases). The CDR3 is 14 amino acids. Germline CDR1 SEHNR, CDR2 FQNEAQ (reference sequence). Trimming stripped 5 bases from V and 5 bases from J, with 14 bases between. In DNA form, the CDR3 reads TGTGCCAGCAGCCTTCTCGAGACAGGAGATACGCAGTATTTT. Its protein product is CASSLLETGDTQYF.

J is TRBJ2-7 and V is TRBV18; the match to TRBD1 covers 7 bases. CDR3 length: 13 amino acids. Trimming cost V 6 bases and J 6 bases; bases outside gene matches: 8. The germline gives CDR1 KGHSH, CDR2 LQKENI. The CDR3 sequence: CASSDRGPGEQYF. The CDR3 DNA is TGTGCCAGCTCGGATAGGGGGCCGGGCGAGCAGTACTTC.

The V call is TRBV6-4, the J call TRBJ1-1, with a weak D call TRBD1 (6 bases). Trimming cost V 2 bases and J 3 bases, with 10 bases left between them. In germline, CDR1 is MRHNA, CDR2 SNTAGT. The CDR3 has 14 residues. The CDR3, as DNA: TGTGCCAGCAGTGACCACAGGGTTTACACTGAAGCTTTCTTT. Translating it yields CASSDHRVYTEAFF.

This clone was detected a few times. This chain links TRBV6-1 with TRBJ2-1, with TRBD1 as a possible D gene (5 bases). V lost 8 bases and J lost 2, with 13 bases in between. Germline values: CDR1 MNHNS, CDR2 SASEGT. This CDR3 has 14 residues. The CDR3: CASWQGRTYNEQFF. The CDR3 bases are TGTGCCAGCTGGCAGGGAAGGACCTACAATGAGCAGTTCTTC.

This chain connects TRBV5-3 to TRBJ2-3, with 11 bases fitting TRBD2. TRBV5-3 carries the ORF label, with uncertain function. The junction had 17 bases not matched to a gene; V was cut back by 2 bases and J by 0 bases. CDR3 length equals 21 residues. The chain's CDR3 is CARSLLPSTSGSRGSTDTQYF. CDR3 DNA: TGTGCCAGAAGCTTACTTCCGTCAACTAGCGGGAGTAGGGGAAGCACAGATACGCAGTATTTT.

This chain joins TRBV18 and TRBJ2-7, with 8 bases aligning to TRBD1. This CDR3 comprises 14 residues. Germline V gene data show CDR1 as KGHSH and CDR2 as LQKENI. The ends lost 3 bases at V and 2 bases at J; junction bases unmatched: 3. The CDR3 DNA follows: TGTGCCAGCTCACCCAGGGGGCGTACCTACGAGCAGTACTTC. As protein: CASSPRGRTYEQYF.

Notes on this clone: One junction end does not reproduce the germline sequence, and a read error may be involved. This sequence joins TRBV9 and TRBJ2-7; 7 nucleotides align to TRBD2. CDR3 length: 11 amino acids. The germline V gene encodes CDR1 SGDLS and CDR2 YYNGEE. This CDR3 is CASSVSGSGPF. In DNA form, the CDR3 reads TGTGCCAGCAGCGTTAGCGGGTCAGGCCCATTC. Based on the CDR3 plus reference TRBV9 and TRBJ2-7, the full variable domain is DSGVTQTPKHLITATGQRVTLRCSPRSGDLSVYWYQQSLDQGLQFLIQYYNGEERAKGNILERFSAQQFPDLHSELNLSSLELGDSALYFCASSVSGSGPFGPGTRLTVT.

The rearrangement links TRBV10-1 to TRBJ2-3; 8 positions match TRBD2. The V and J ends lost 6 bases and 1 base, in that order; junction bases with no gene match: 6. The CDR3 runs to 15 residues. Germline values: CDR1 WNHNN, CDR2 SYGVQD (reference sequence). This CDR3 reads CASRETSVGTDTQYF. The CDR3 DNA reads TGCGCCAGCAGGGAGACTAGCGTCGGCACAGATACGCAGTATTTT.

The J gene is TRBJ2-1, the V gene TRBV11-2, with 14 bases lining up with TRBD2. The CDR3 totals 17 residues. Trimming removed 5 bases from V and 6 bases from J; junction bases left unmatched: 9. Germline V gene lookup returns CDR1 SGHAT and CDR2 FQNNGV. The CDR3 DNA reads TGTGCCAGCAGCCGCCGGACTAGCGGGGGGCAGTTCAATGAGCAGTTCTTC. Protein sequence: CASSRRTSGGQFNEQFF. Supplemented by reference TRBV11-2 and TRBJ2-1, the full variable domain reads EAGVAQSPRYKIIEKRQSVAFWCNPISGHATLYWYQQILGQGPKLLIQFQNNGVVDDSQLPKDRFSAERLKGVDSTLKIQPAKLEDSAVYLCASSRRTSGGQFNEQFFGPGTRLTVL.

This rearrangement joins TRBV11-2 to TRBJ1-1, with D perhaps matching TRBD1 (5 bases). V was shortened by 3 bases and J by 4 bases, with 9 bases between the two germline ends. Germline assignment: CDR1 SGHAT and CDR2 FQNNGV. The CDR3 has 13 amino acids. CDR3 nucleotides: TGTGCCAGCAGCTTTGGCGGGGGCACTGAAGCTTTCTTT. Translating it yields CASSFGGGTEAFF.

The CDR3 sequence: CASRAGQFYEQYF. CDR3 nucleotides: TGTGCCAGCAGAGCAGGACAGTTCTACGAGCAGTACTTC. The genes are TRBV2 and TRBJ2-7; maybe TRBD1 (6 bases). The CDR3 length is 13 residues. With 6 bases removed from V and 3 bases from J, the gap between germline ends came to 12 bases. The germline V gene encodes CDR1 SNHLY and CDR2 FYNNEI.